The 27 T cell receptor beta chains given below trace back to one sample, sequenced in a study of cytomegalovirus exposure and HLA in healthy donors. PCR amplification relied on 60 Vbeta primers (plus 13 Jbeta primers). The assay was immunoSEQ multiplex PCR, and TCRdb's table has in-frame clones only and misses some. The listing records 200,000 to 250,000 clones. The source material was PBMCs. The receptor source for this set is a girl aged 2 to 10 in good health and CMV-seropositive.

The rearrangement joins TRBV5-4 to TRBJ2-3; D is perhaps TRBD1 (5 bases). The CDR3 sequence is 16 residues long. Trimming cost V 4 bases and J 4 bases, with 19 bases left between them. CDR1 and CDR2 from the germline V gene are SGHNT and YYREEE (reference sequence). The CDR3 reads CASSAYRGADSDTQYF. The CDR3 coding sequence is TGTGCCAGCAGCGCATATCGTGGGGCAGATTCAGATACGCAGTATTTT.

The rearrangement links TRBV27 to TRBJ2-7, with TRBD1 identical over 7 bases. The length of the CDR3 is 16 residues. V shed 2 bases and J 4 bases; nucleotides not matched to a gene: 11. Germline V gene lookup returns CDR1 MNHEY and CDR2 SMNVEV (reference sequence). CDR3: CASSLTARDSPYEQYF. The CDR3 DNA reads as TGTGCCAGCAGTTTAACCGCCCGGGACAGCCCTTACGAGCAGTACTTC.

CDR3 sequence: CASHRLNHEQFF. The CDR3 nucleotides are TGTGCCAGCCACCGGTTGAACCATGAGCAGTTCTTC. This chain links TRBV5-8 with TRBJ2-1; D gene uncertain. Germline V gene data show CDR1 as SGHTS and CDR2 as YDEGEE. The CDR3 spans 12 residues. V dropped 7 bases and J dropped 8 bases, with 13 bases sitting between them.

The chain joins TRBV27 to TRBJ2-3; TRBD2 matches at 9 bases. This CDR3 region has 15 residues. Germline V gene sequence: CDR1 MNHEY, CDR2 SMNVEV (reference sequence). The junction had 7 bases not matched to a gene; V was cut back by 2 bases and J by 7 bases. The chain's CDR3 is CASSLISGGLNTQYF. The CDR3 DNA follows: TGTGCCAGCAGTTTAATTAGCGGGGGCCTAAATACGCAGTATTTT.

The V call is TRBV5-6, the J call TRBJ2-1; a possible D gene is TRBD2 (6 bases). This CDR3 region has 14 residues. V lost 4 bases and J lost 7, with 15 bases in between. Germline CDR1 is SGHDT and CDR2 is YYEEEE. The CDR3, as DNA: TGTGCCAGCAGCCCCGTGGGGGGTCGGAATGAGCAGTTCTTC. Protein: CASSPVGGRNEQFF.

CDR3 region: CSVVRPSGIVRTDTQYF. CDR3 bases: TGCAGCGTTGTGCGGCCTAGCGGGATCGTTAGAACAGATACGCAGTATTTT. This chain connects TRBV29-1 to TRBJ2-3, with 9 bases fitting TRBD2. This CDR3 region has 17 residues. The junction had 14 bases not matched to a gene; V was cut back by 4 bases and J by 3 bases. CDR1 and CDR2 from the germline V gene are SQVTM and ANQGSEA.

Here the CDR3 reads CASSSRQGLIYNEQFF. The CDR3 nucleotides read TGCGCCAGCAGCTCCCGACAGGGGCTGATATACAATGAGCAGTTCTTC. The rearrangement links TRBV5-1 to TRBJ2-1; TRBD1 matches at 8 bases. Germline CDR1 is SGHRS and CDR2 is YFSETQ. The CDR3 runs to 16 residues. The trim removed 3 bases at V and 4 bases at J, leaving 9 bases unmatched.

The gene calls are TRBV28 and TRBJ2-3, with 7 bases fitting TRBD2. The CDR3 length is 16 residues. Germline V lookup: CDR1 MDHEN, CDR2 SYDVKM. The V gene end was trimmed by 3 bases and the J gene end by 4 bases; junction bases not matched to a gene: 10. The CDR3 spells CASSLPRGRSPDTQYF. CDR3 bases: TGTGCCAGCAGTTTGCCTCGCGGGAGATCTCCAGATACGCAGTATTTT.

The chain links TRBV6-1 to TRBJ2-5; TRBD2 might be the D (6 bases). The assigned J gene may be wrong: the sequence end matches TRBJ2-7 better. Germline CDR1 reads MNHNS; CDR2 reads SASEGT. The CDR3 has 15 residues. The CDR3 DNA reads TGTGCCAGCAGGCAAATTAGCGGTAGAACCTACGAGCAGTACTTC. It yields the protein CASRQISGRTYEQYF.

The chain recombines TRBV5-1 with TRBJ2-5, with no clear D. Germline values: CDR1 SGHRS, CDR2 YFSETQ. V was shortened by 5 bases and J by 7 bases, with 24 bases between the two germline ends. The CDR3 totals 16 residues. The CDR3 region is CASSLTGGTQETTQYF. The CDR3 DNA follows: TGCGCCAGCAGTCTAACTGGCGGAACCCAAGAAACGACCCAGTACTTC.

The chain links TRBV11-2 to TRBJ1-5; unclear D gene. The V end was cut by 3 bases, the J end by 5 bases, with 11 bases between. The germline gives CDR1 SGHAT, CDR2 FQNNGV. This CDR3 has 14 amino acids. The CDR3 DNA is TGTGCCAGCAGCTTTCGTCCGGGAGATCAGCCCCAGCATTTT. It translates to CASSFRPGDQPQHF.

This sequence joins TRBV6-5 and TRBJ1-1, with 7 bases aligning to TRBD1. Trimming removed 7 bases from V and 2 bases from J; junction bases left unmatched: 7. This CDR3 is built from 14 residues. The germline CDR1 and CDR2 sequences are MNHEY and SVGAGI. The DNA of the CDR3 is TGTGCCAGCACGGAGGGGGCCCTTAACACTGAAGCTTTCTTT. This encodes CASTEGALNTEAFF.

The rearrangement links TRBV18 to TRBJ2-5, with a tentative D call TRBD1 (6 bases). The J call may be wrong; the DNA end is better matched by TRBJ2-7. This CDR3 comprises 21 residues. Germline lookup yields CDR1 KGHSH and CDR2 LQKENI. The CDR3 bases are TGTGCCAGCTCACCAGAAAAAAAGACAGGAATAAACGTCGTGTGGTCCTACGAGCAGTACTTC. Protein product: CASSPEKKTGINVVWSYEQYF.

The chain joins TRBV28 to TRBJ2-5, with D maybe TRBD2 (5 bases). The CDR3 is 15 residues long. The V end was cut by 7 bases, the J end by 2 bases, with 17 bases between. Germline CDR1 MDHEN, CDR2 SYDVKM. CDR3 amino acids: CASISFGVDQETQYF. Here the CDR3 DNA reads TGTGCCAGCATTTCATTCGGGGTGGATCAAGAGACCCAGTACTTC.

CDR3 residues: CASRTTGELFF. DNA for the CDR3: TGTGCCAGCAGGACAACCGGGGAGCTGTTTTTT. The V gene is TRBV2, the J gene TRBJ2-2; D unresolved. The CDR3 consists of 11 residues. Germline V gene lookup returns CDR1 SNHLY and CDR2 FYNNEI. V lost 6 bases, J lost 5 bases, and 4 bases lay in between.

The chain couples TRBV6-6 to TRBJ1-2; possible D gene TRBD1, 5 bases. The CDR3 has 15 amino acids. Germline lookup yields CDR1 MNHNY and CDR2 SVGAGI (reference sequence). Trimming cost V 0 bases and J 3 bases, with 11 bases left between them. CDR3 sequence reads: CASSYSAGGDYGYTF. CDR3 nucleotides: TGTGCCAGCAGTTACTCGGCCGGAGGGGACTATGGCTACACCTTC.

The chain is built from TRBV11-2 and TRBJ2-3, with unresolved D. Germline-derived CDR1 and CDR2 are SGHAT and FQNNGV. The CDR3 is 12 amino acids. The V gene lost 3 bases and the J gene lost 3 bases, with 4 bases spanning the gap. The CDR3 reads CASSFITDTQYF. The CDR3 bases are TGTGCCAGCAGCTTTATAACAGATACGCAGTATTTT.

This rearrangement joins TRBV4-2 to TRBJ2-6; 9 positions agree with TRBD2. This CDR3 contains 21 residues. Per the germline V gene, CDR1 is LGHNA and CDR2 is YNFKEQ. J was trimmed by 0 bases and V by 0 bases; bases with no gene match: 12. Here the CDR3 DNA reads TGTGCCAGCAGCCAAGAGACAGCTCCACTAGCGGGCCCCTCTGGGGCCAACGTCCTGACTTTC. It codes for CASSQETAPLAGPSGANVLTF.

The chain carries TRBV28 and TRBJ1-2; D not resolved. Germline V lookup: CDR1 MDHEN, CDR2 SYDVKM. The CDR3 has 13 amino acids. The V end was cut by 2 bases, the J end by 7 bases, with 11 bases between. CDR3 DNA: TGTGCCAGCAGTTTAGGTCAATTGAGTGGCTACACCTTC. Translating gives CASSLGQLSGYTF.

The chain uses TRBV10-1 and TRBJ1-1; a weak D match, TRBD1 (5 bases). Trimming cost V 0 bases and J 7 bases, with 12 bases left between them. The CDR3 consists of 14 residues. Per the germline V gene, CDR1 is WNHNN and CDR2 is SYGVQD (reference sequence). This CDR3 reads CASSESKTAYEAFF. The CDR3 DNA follows: TGCGCCAGCAGTGAGTCCAAGACAGCTTATGAAGCTTTCTTT.

V and J are TRBV5-1 and TRBJ2-5, with a weak D call TRBD1 (6 bases). The CDR3 has 16 amino acids. Germline V lookup: CDR1 SGHRS, CDR2 YFSETQ. The ends were cut back, 4 bases at V and 1 base at J, with 17 bases in the middle. In DNA, the CDR3 is TGCGCCAGCAGCGCGACATGGAACAGGGTCCAAGAGACCCAGTACTTC. Its translation: CASSATWNRVQETQYF. The entire variable domain, with the rest obtained from reference TRBV5-1 and TRBJ2-5, is as follows: KAGVTQTPRYLIKTRGQQVTLSCSPISGHRSVSWYQQTPGQGLQFLFEYFSETQRNKGNFPGRFSGRQFSNSRSEMNVSTLELGDSALYLCASSATWNRVQETQYFGPGTRLLVL.

This chain links TRBV15 with TRBJ1-6; D call uncertain. Trimming removed 2 bases from V and 6 bases from J, with 17 bases in between. The CDR3 is 17 residues long. Germline CDR1 and CDR2: LNHNV and YYDKDF (reference sequence). The CDR3 DNA reads TGTGCCACCAGCAGACCCCTCCCGGGGATGGCTAATTCACCCCTCCACTTT. Translating it yields CATSRPLPGMANSPLHF.

The CDR3 nucleotides are TGTGCCAGCAGCCCTCCCGGCCTAGCGGGCAATGAGCAGTTCTTC. Residues: CASSPPGLAGNEQFF. The V and J genes are TRBV7-8 and TRBJ2-1; TRBD2 agrees at 8 bases. The germline CDR1 and CDR2 sequences are SGHVS and FQNEAQ. J was trimmed by 6 bases and V by 5 bases; bases with no gene match: 9. The CDR3 length is 15 residues.

The rearrangement joins TRBV7-9 to TRBJ2-6; D is unresolved. Germline CDR1 reads SEHNR; CDR2 reads FQNEAQ (reference sequence). Trimming stripped 4 bases from V and 3 bases from J, with 4 bases between. The CDR3 spans 13 residues. The CDR3 DNA reads TGTGCCAGCAGCTGGAGTGGGGCCAACGTCCTGACTTTC. Residues: CASSWSGANVLTF.

This chain connects TRBV6-6 to TRBJ1-1, with D possibly TRBD1 on 5 matching bases. CDR3 length equals 15 residues. Germline-derived CDR1 and CDR2 are MNHNY and SVGAGI (reference sequence). Trimming left V 3 bases short and J 3 bases short, with 14 bases between. The DNA for the CDR3 is TGTGCCAGCAGTTATTGGACGGGGGGAGACACTGAAGCTTTCTTT. Translated: CASSYWTGGDTEAFF.

The V call is TRBV27, the J call TRBJ2-6; TRBD1 matches 10 bases. CDR1 MNHEY and CDR2 SMNVEV come from the germline V gene (reference sequence). CDR3 length equals 18 residues. Unmatched junction bases numbered 9, after V lost 6 bases and J lost 1 base. The CDR3 loop is CASRRTTGGASGANVLTF. DNA of the CDR3: TGTGCCAGCAGGAGAACGACAGGGGGCGCGTCTGGGGCCAACGTCCTGACTTTC.

J is TRBJ2-7 and V is TRBV15; no definite D call. V dropped 1 base and J dropped 6 bases, with 13 bases sitting between them. This CDR3 region has 14 residues. Per the germline V gene, CDR1 is LNHNV and CDR2 is YYDKDF (reference sequence). CDR3 in DNA: TGTGCCACCAGCAGAGGTACTACCGGTCGCGAGCAGTACTTC. Residues: CATSRGTTGREQYF.